A single sample gave rise to the 11 T cell receptor beta chains below, sequenced in a study of Graves' ophthalmopathy and Graves' hyperthyroidism. The authors amplified TCR beta CDR3 regions, and they did so from RNA transcripts for repertoire sequencing. Second-round multiplex PCR followed a first-round RT-PCR using HTBI primers. MiXCR, applied by TCRdb to the multiplex PCR reads, yields one record per CDR3 protein. This repertoire shows 200,000 to 250,000 distinct CDR3 sequences, about 22% found once; its top ten account for roughly 40%. The specimen sequenced was peripheral blood. The receptors stem from a woman between 45 and 65 years old with Graves' ophthalmopathy.

The chain recombines TRBV27 with TRBJ2-5; 7 bases match TRBD1. CDR1 and CDR2 from the germline V gene are MNHEY and SMNVEV (reference sequence). There are 16 residues in the CDR3. The V and J ends lost 3 bases and 7 bases, in that order; junction bases with no gene match: 14. In DNA form, the CDR3 reads TGTGCCAGCAGTTTCCTGACAGGGCCGTCGGGTGGGACCCAGTACTTC. Translating gives CASSFLTGPSGGTQYF.

The table lists this clonotype with a few counts. The chain recombines TRBV2 with TRBJ2-2, with 7 bases aligning to TRBD2. The CDR3 is 17 residues long. Looked up from germline, CDR1 is SNHLY and CDR2 is FYNNEI. DNA of the CDR3: TGTGCTCTCGTGAGATGGGAGCGGGACCAGAACACCGGGGAGCTGTTTTTT. This translates into CALVRWERDQNTGELFF. The whole variable domain, filled in from reference TRBV2 and TRBJ2-2, reads EPEVTQTPSHQVTQMGQEVILRCVPISNHLYFYWYRQILGQKVEFLVSFYNNEISEKSEIFDDQFSVERPDGSNFTLKIRSTKLEDSAMYFCALVRWERDQNTGELFFGEGSRLTVL.

This clonotype was counted at least ten times. This chain uses TRBV2 with TRBJ2-4; D perhaps matches TRBD1 (6 bases). The V gene's germline CDR1 is SNHLY and CDR2 FYNNEI. V dropped 1 base and J dropped 6 bases, with 16 bases sitting between them. CDR3 size: 16 residues. The CDR3 spells CASSEGPGHGTNIQYF. The CDR3 DNA reads TGTGCCAGCAGTGAAGGTCCGGGACACGGTACAAACATTCAGTACTTC.

The CDR3, as DNA: TGTGCCAGCAGTACAGCCGGGACAGGGGCGTCCGCTGAAGCTTTCTTT. Protein product: CASSTAGTGASAEAFF. The rearrangement uses TRBV6-1 and TRBJ1-1; 10 nucleotides line up with TRBD1. Germline V CDR1 and CDR2: MNHNS, SASEGT. J gave up 6 bases and V 5 bases, and 12 bases lay outside the gene matches. The CDR3 has 16 amino acids.

The table lists this clonotype with many counts. In DNA form, the CDR3 reads TGTGCCAGCAGTCTCACCCCGGGACAGGGGAACACTGAAGCTTTCTTT. Protein product: CASSLTPGQGNTEAFF. The chain combines TRBV28 with TRBJ1-1; 9 nucleotides align to TRBD1. V trimming: 5 bases; J trimming: 1 base; junction bases outside the gene matches: 8. Germline CDR1 MDHEN, CDR2 SYDVKM. This CDR3 spans 16 amino acids. The variable domain in full, with the rest retrieved from reference TRBV28 and TRBJ1-1, is DVKVTQSSRYLVKRTGEKVFLECVQDMDHENMFWYRQDPGLGLRLIYFSYDVKMKEKGDIPEGYSVSREKKERFSLILESASTNQTSMYLCASSLTPGQGNTEAFFGQGTRLTVV.

The sample holds many counts of this clonotype. The rearrangement links TRBV14 to TRBJ2-4, with D possibly being TRBD2 (6 bases). CDR1 SGHDN and CDR2 FVKESK come from the germline V gene. The CDR3 spans 15 residues. The V gene lost 1 base and the J gene lost 3 bases, with 10 bases spanning the gap. This chain's CDR3 is CASSQVGGFKNIQYF. The DNA of the CDR3 is TGTGCCAGCAGCCAAGTGGGAGGCTTCAAAAACATTCAGTACTTC.

This clonotype occurred many times. The chain recombines TRBV5-1 with TRBJ1-5; D unresolved. The V gene's germline CDR1 is SGHRS and CDR2 YFSETQ. CDR3 length: 14 residues. Trimming removed 1 base from V and 3 bases from J, with 8 bases in between. Here the CDR3 DNA reads TGCGCCAGCAGCTTGAACGGCCCCAATCAGCCCCAGCATTTT. Translated: CASSLNGPNQPQHF.

The chain links TRBV6-1 to TRBJ2-2; 12 positions match TRBD1. Germline assignment: CDR1 MNHNS and CDR2 SASEGT. This CDR3 comprises 17 residues. The V and J ends lost 4 bases and 6 bases, in that order; junction bases with no gene match: 9. The CDR3 region is CASSVTPGQGAAGELFF. The CDR3 nucleotides are TGTGCCAGCAGTGTAACCCCGGGACAGGGGGCAGCCGGGGAGCTGTTTTTT.

This clonotype was observed at least ten times. The rearrangement uses TRBV29-1 and TRBJ2-7; D is uncertain. Germline V gene sequence: CDR1 SQVTM, CDR2 ANQGSEA. Between the trimmed V and J ends, which lost 8 bases and 2 bases, there was a span of 13 bases. The CDR3 extends over 12 amino acids. The CDR3 spells CSFSGRTYEQYF. In DNA form, the CDR3 reads TGCAGCTTTTCTGGGCGGACCTACGAGCAGTACTTC.

This clonotype showed up many times. The rearrangement links TRBV12-3 or TRBV12-4 to TRBJ2-2; D might be TRBD1 (6 bases). The V and J ends lost 6 bases and 6 bases respectively, with 17 bases between them. The CDR3 has 15 amino acids. DNA of the CDR3: TGTGCCAGCAGCCGGACAGAAGTGATATCCGGGGAGCTGTTTTTT. This codes for CASSRTEVISGELFF.

The gene calls are TRBV15 and TRBJ2-5, with 7 bases identical to TRBD1. CDR3 size: 13 residues. The junction had 8 bases not matched to a gene; V was cut back by 9 bases and J by 4 bases. Germline V gene sequence: CDR1 LNHNV, CDR2 YYDKDF (reference sequence). CDR3 in DNA: TGTGCCACGGCTTCGACAGGGCGAGAGACCCAGTACTTC. As protein: CATASTGRETQYF.